A selection of T cell receptor beta chains follows, all from one sample in a study of HIV-infected children after antiretroviral therapy interruption. TCRdb itself ran the 3' RACE reads through MiXCR, one entry per CDR3 protein. The profile covers approximately 89,000 distinct CDR3 sequences, with 6.9% appearing a single time and 0.85% to 1.2% taken by the ten largest. The sequenced sample was CD45RA+ CD4+ T cells from PBMCs, pooled from several time points, obtained from a donor given antiretroviral therapy, either interrupted or continuous. These TCRs come from a pool of human donors with HIV. CDR3s include the opening cysteine and the closing phenylalanine or tryptophan. Size is omitted from some rows. Given values are once, few, many or a class for expanded clones.

j_call: TRBJ1-5; v_call: TRBV20-1; clone_size: many; cdr3_aa: CSAPDRRSYSNQPQHF
j_call: TRBJ2-7; v_call: TRBV6-5; clone_size: many; cdr3_aa: CASSFGGSGPYEQYF
j_call: TRBJ1-5; v_call: TRBV4-1; clone_size: many; cdr3_aa: CASSQADRGNQPQHF
j_call: TRBJ2-3; v_call: TRBV27; clone_size: many; cdr3_aa: CASSSAGGVTDTQYF
j_call: TRBJ2-3; v_call: TRBV6-6; clone_size: many; cdr3_aa: CASTQTGNPTDTQYF
j_call: TRBJ2-7; v_call: TRBV7-9; clone_size: .; cdr3_aa: CASSFGQGAIQYF
j_call: TRBJ1-2; v_call: TRBV29-1; clone_size: .; cdr3_aa: CSVGQQQYYGYTF
j_call: TRBJ2-3; v_call: TRBV30; clone_size: many; cdr3_aa: CARLRDLATDTQYF
j_call: TRBJ1-1; v_call: TRBV19; clone_size: .; cdr3_aa: CASGGPPEAFF
j_call: TRBJ2-1; v_call: TRBV27; clone_size: many; cdr3_aa: CATTPYIAPIGNEQFF
j_call: TRBJ2-1; v_call: TRBV27; clone_size: many; cdr3_aa: CASSLSGGTVNEQFF
j_call: TRBJ2-7; v_call: TRBV20-1; clone_size: few; cdr3_aa: CSAHDRWTSGSTYEQYF
j_call: TRBJ2-6; v_call: TRBV6-6; clone_size: many; cdr3_aa: CASSYPSTGAHGANVLTF
j_call: TRBJ1-1; v_call: TRBV3-1; clone_size: many; cdr3_aa: CASSQGGTGREAFF
j_call: TRBJ2-5; v_call: TRBV20-1; clone_size: many; cdr3_aa: CSARDLGGETQYF
j_call: TRBJ2-7; v_call: TRBV21-1; clone_size: .; cdr3_aa: CASSKSGPPYTYEQYF
j_call: TRBJ1-1; v_call: TRBV29-1; clone_size: many; cdr3_aa: CSVSVSSEAFF
j_call: TRBJ2-7; v_call: TRBV12-3/TRBV12-4; clone_size: many; cdr3_aa: CASSNRRTGSYEQYF
j_call: TRBJ1-5; v_call: TRBV7-3; clone_size: many; cdr3_aa: CASSPDREQPQHF
j_call: TRBJ1-1; v_call: TRBV5-4; clone_size: .; cdr3_aa: CASSLEPRGGTEAFF
j_call: TRBJ2-1; v_call: TRBV5-1; clone_size: many; cdr3_aa: CASSQLGEQFF
j_call: TRBJ2-5; v_call: TRBV6-2/TRBV6-3; clone_size: many; cdr3_aa: CASSLGTGLKETQYF
j_call: TRBJ2-3; v_call: TRBV12-5; clone_size: many; cdr3_aa: CASTGATDTQYF
j_call: TRBJ2-4; v_call: TRBV6-1; clone_size: .; cdr3_aa: CASRNSQNTLYF
j_call: TRBJ2-7; v_call: TRBV30; clone_size: many; cdr3_aa: CAWNRTGVYEQYF